This T cell receptor (beta chain) was identified during a study of a mutant IDH1 vaccine in newly diagnosed glioma. Study summary: Vaccine administration was initiated 4-6 weeks following radiotherapy alone, or with temozolomide cycles. Treated patients comprised about 62% males and approximately 40% females, mean age approximately 38 years. It was radiotherapy, temozolomide, or both that patients received previously, with most receiving both. Study findings and constraints: Changes in the top peripheral T cell clonotypes seemingly had no bearing on pseudoprogression.

Concerning this clone: Its antigen remains unknown.

CDR1 is ENHRY and CDR2 is SYGVKD in the germline V gene. The ends were cut back, 10 bases at V and 6 bases at J, with 12 bases in the middle. The CDR3 loop spans 12 amino acids. Using immunoSEQ multiplex PCR, the repertoire was profiled, and TCRdb retains in-frame clones only, with some absent. The profile shows around 85,000 clones, roughly 85% of them singletons. As for time point: week 23, last vaccination. The content of each vaccine dose was 300 ug of mutant IDH1 20-mer peptide, and topical imiquimod accompanied it. The sequence was collected from a man between 25 and 39 years old with glioma. Some clones in this sample may be carry-over from other donors' samples. Sequenced material: PBMCs, taken from a glioma patient whose treatment included an IDH1 peptide vaccine. The chain employs TRBV10-3 and TRBJ2-2; D is possibly TRBD2 (5 bases). The CDR3 DNA sequence: TGTGCCACCAACGCGGGCTCCGGGGAGCTGTTTTTT. Translation: CATNAGSGELFF.